This T cell receptor beta chain was identified during a study of blood T cell repertoires in COVID-19. The CDR3 consists of 14 residues. V trimming: 1 base; J trimming: 7 bases; junction bases outside the gene matches: 4. CDR1 and CDR2 from the germline V gene are LGHNA and YNFKEQ. Clones were read by immunoSEQ multiplex PCR, and TCRdb kept only the in-frame ones, dropping some. The data contain around 150,000 clones, around 81% of them singletons. This rearrangement joins TRBV4-2 to TRBJ2-1, with 7 bases lining up with TRBD1. Sequenced sample: peripheral blood. This receptor was taken from a woman aged 55-69 years with active or convalescent COVID-19. Here the CDR3 DNA reads TGTGCCAGCAGCCAAGGGGGACAGACTAATGAGCAGTTCTTC. Protein product: CASSQGGQTNEQFF.